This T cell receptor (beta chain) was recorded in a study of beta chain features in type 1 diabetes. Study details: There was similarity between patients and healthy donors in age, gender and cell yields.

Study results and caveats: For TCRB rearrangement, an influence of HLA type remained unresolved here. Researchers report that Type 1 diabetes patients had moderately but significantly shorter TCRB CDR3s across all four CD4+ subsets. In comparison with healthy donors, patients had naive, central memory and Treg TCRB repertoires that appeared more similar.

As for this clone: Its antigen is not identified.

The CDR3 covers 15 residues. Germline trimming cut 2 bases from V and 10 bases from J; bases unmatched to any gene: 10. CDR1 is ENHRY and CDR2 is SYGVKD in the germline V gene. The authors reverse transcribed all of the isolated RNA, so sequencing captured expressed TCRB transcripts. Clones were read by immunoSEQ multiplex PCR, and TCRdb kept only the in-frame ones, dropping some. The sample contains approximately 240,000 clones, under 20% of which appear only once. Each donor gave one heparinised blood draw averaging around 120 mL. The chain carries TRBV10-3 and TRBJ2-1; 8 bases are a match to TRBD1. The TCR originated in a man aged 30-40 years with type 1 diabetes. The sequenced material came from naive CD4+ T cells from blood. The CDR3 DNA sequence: TGTGCCATCAGTGAGGCGTGGGACAGGCGGCAGGAGCAGTTCTTC. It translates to CAISEAWDRRQEQFF.